This T cell receptor (beta chain) was obtained from a study of T cells expressing NK-cell markers. Study background: The TCR beta repertoires originated in sorted CD3+CD56+NKG2C+, CD3+CD56+NKG2C- and CD3+CD56-NKG2C+ T cells. Study-wide results and limits: There were several donors in whom these clonotypes also led the CD3+CD56-NKG2C+ fraction. For 6 or 7 donors, the dominant NKG2C+ clonotypes made up roughly 1.0-7.0% of their CD8+ T cells.

Germline V CDR1 and CDR2: DFQATT, SNEGSKA (reference sequence). The CDR3 runs 14 residues. TCR beta cDNA was generated via 5'RACE template switching incorporating UMIs. One entry per CDR3 protein, without DNA, is what TCRdb gives after re-calling the 5' RACE reads. Here the sample table reports about 300,000 distinct CDR3 sequences. A word on this clonotype: The antigen remains undetermined.

The chain recombines TRBV20-1 with TRBJ1-5; TCRdb selects TRBD1, and the lack of DNA leaves this call unchecked. Sample: blood T cells: a sorted CD56 or NKG2C T cell subset, CD4+ or CD8+ T cells, or bulk PBMC T cells (not recorded which). The TCR originated in a woman between 18 and 70 years old in good health. CDR3 amino acids: CSARATGTGQPQHF.